This T cell receptor beta chain was recovered during a study of T cells in Graves' hyperthyroidism and ophthalmopathy. Amplified regions were TCR beta CDR3 sequences from RNA transcripts. The HTBI set primed first-round TCR CDR3 RT-PCR. Using its own MiXCR run on the multiplex PCR reads, TCRdb lists one record per CDR3 protein. Among approximately 720,000 distinct CDR3 sequences, 18% were seen once, and the ten largest hold over 15%. The CDR3 extends over 14 amino acids. The V gene's germline CDR1 is SGDLS and CDR2 YYNGEE. V shed 6 bases, J shed 0 bases, and the junction held 4 bases outside the gene matches.

The chain employs TRBV9 and TRBJ2-5; TRBD1 agrees at 8 bases. Sequenced material: blood. The sequence came from a woman aged 50 to 60 with Graves' hyperthyroidism that later progressed to Graves' ophthalmopathy. As DNA, the CDR3 is TGTGCCAGCACCCGGGACAGGTACCAAGAGACCCAGTACTTC. The encoded protein is CASTRDRYQETQYF. The full variable domain, with the rest looked up from reference TRBV9 and TRBJ2-5, is DSGVTQTPKHLITATGQRVTLRCSPRSGDLSVYWYQQSLDQGLQFLIQYYNGEERAKGNILERFSAQQFPDLHSELNLSSLELGDSALYFCASTRDRYQETQYFGPGTRLLVL.